The present T cell receptor beta chain was sequenced within a study of Ad26.COV2.S vaccination and SARS-CoV-2 variants. CDR1 is MNHEY and CDR2 is SMNVEV in the germline V gene (reference sequence). There are 14 residues in the CDR3. Germline trimming cut 5 bases from V and 4 bases from J; bases unmatched to any gene: 7. Treatment reported: roughly 18 received Ad26.COV2.S at low or high dose, single or two shots; about 5 received placebo; per-sample allocation not given. Day 63 after the first vaccine or placebo injection was the time point for sampling. Generated by immunoSEQ multiplex PCR, the TCRdb table keeps only in-frame clones and is missing some. The table has about 450,000 clones, 89% seen once.

The chain uses TRBV27 and TRBJ2-5; 7 nucleotides match TRBD2. The source was peripheral blood, collected in a trial of Ad26.COV2.S vaccine versus placebo. The TCR was taken from a person aged 18-65 years who received the Ad26.COV2.S COVID-19 vaccine or a placebo. The CDR3 DNA is TGTGCCAGCAGTCAAACTAGCGTAGCAGAGACCCAGTACTTC. It translates to CASSQTSVAETQYF.